Shown below are 3 T cell receptor beta chains from a single sample sequenced in a study of Graves' ophthalmopathy and Graves' hyperthyroidism. As the template, RNA transcripts were used to amplify TCR beta CDR3 regions. Amplification began with first-round RT-PCR using HTBI primers, then second-round multiplex PCR was performed. TCRdb re-called the multiplex PCR reads with MiXCR, one entry per CDR3 protein. The table records hundreds of thousands of distinct CDR3 sequences, 22% of them present only once. The sample taken for sequencing was peripheral blood. The source is a young woman with stable Graves' hyperthyroidism. Some clones in this sample may be carry-over from other donors' samples.

This clonotype came up many times. The chain carries TRBV2 and TRBJ2-5, with a tentative D call TRBD1 (5 bases). Germline CDR1 reads SNHLY; CDR2 reads FYNNEI. Trimming took off 6 bases at V and 0 bases at J, with 11 bases between the two ends. This CDR3 contains 14 residues. The DNA for the CDR3 is TGTGCCAGCAGCGCAGGGCCGTACCAAGAGACCCAGTACTTC. Translated: CASSAGPYQETQYF.

The rearrangement joins TRBV24-1 to TRBJ1-5; no clear D gene. Trimming took 4 bases from V and 3 from J, leaving 9 bases between them. The germline V gene has CDR1 KGHDR and CDR2 SFDVKD. This CDR3 region has 14 residues. CDR3 loop: CATSDFEANQPQHF. CDR3 in DNA: TGTGCCACCAGTGACTTTGAAGCCAATCAGCCCCAGCATTTT.

This clonotype was recorded many times. The rearrangement uses TRBV5-1 and TRBJ2-2, with D perhaps TRBD2 (5 bases). This CDR3 spans 16 amino acids. Looked up from germline, CDR1 is SGHRS and CDR2 is YFSETQ. Between the trimmed V and J ends, which lost 2 bases and 2 bases, there was a span of 13 bases. The chain's CDR3 is CASSFAPGINTGELFF. The CDR3 nucleotides read TGCGCCAGCAGCTTCGCGCCCGGGATCAACACCGGGGAGCTGTTTTTT.